The entry below gives a single TCR beta chain sequence along with its context. In the authors' methods: Amplification of reference gene primers provided the estimated nucleated cell counts. Some clones are missing from TCRdb's copy, which holds only in-frame ones; the method was immunoSEQ multiplex PCR. The V and J calls and clone size come from that table; D and trimming were worked out from the DNA. In the table there are some 490,000 clones, approximately 85% of which are singletons. The data were obtained in a study of blood T cell repertoires in COVID-19. This CDR3 spans 15 amino acids. Trimming took 1 base from V and 5 from J, leaving 13 bases between them. CDR1 and CDR2 (germline): SGHRS, YFSETQ.

This receptor was obtained from a human donor in a cohort sampled during active COVID-19. The V call is TRBV5-1, the J call TRBJ1-5, with D perhaps TRBD1 (6 bases). The sequenced sample consisted of peripheral blood. The CDR3 DNA sequence: TGCGCCAGCAGCTTGAACCCAGGGGTTGATCAGCCCCAGCATTTT. Protein product: CASSLNPGVDQPQHF.